Each of the 22 T cell receptor beta chains below was sequenced from the same sample in a study of cytomegalovirus exposure and HLA in healthy donors (dated by TCRdb to the late 2010s). The library was prepared using the immunoSEQ multiplex PCR assay. The clones in this table, taken by TCRdb from immuneACCESS, are in-frame only. Not every clone is retained; where verified, under half of the shortfall comes from an unresolved V gene, and the cause of the rest is unknown. The sample has 90,000 to 130,000 clones on record, 88% of them singletons. 1.4% to 1.5% of the sample lies in the top ten. The sample was PBMCs. The source of these receptors is a woman in her twenties or thirties in good health and CMV-seropositive.

The chain couples TRBV15 to TRBJ2-6; 9 bases line up with TRBD1. Germline V gene data show CDR1 as LNHNV and CDR2 as YYDKDF (reference sequence). The V segment lost 1 base and the J segment 0 bases; nucleotides outside the gene matches: 4. The CDR3 is 18 amino acids. The CDR3 is CATSRAPGQGSGANVLTF. The CDR3 nucleotides are TGTGCCACCAGCAGAGCGCCGGGACAGGGCTCTGGGGCCAACGTCCTGACTTTC.

The J gene is TRBJ2-3, the V gene TRBV28; D is undetermined. V lost 8 bases, J lost 13 bases, and 19 bases lay in between. In germline, CDR1 is MDHEN, CDR2 SYDVKM. This CDR3 is 12 amino acids long. CDR3 loop: CASPWATRKEYF. DNA of the CDR3: TGTGCCAGCCCCTGGGCTACCCGCAAGGAGTATTTT.

This chain connects TRBV30 to TRBJ2-7; the D gene is possibly TRBD2 (5 bases). This CDR3 contains 15 residues. V was trimmed by 3 bases and J by 5 bases, leaving 20 bases between them. Germline V gene sequence: CDR1 GTSNPN, CDR2 SVGIG (reference sequence). In DNA, the CDR3 is TGTGCCTGGAGGGCGTCGGGTAGAGGGCTCCACGAGCAGTACTTC. Its translation: CAWRASGRGLHEQYF.

The J gene is TRBJ1-4, the V gene TRBV7-6, with a weak D call TRBD1 (5 bases). Trimming took 1 base from V and 8 from J, leaving 14 bases between them. Germline-derived CDR1 and CDR2 are SGHVS and FNYEAQ. The CDR3 has 15 residues. The CDR3 sequence is CASSLGGGQGEKLFF. The CDR3 coding sequence is TGTGCCAGCAGCTTAGGGGGAGGGCAGGGAGAAAAACTGTTTTTT.

This clone appeared a few times. The rearrangement joins TRBV19 to TRBJ1-2, with 10 bases lining up with TRBD1. The junction had 6 bases not matched to a gene; V was cut back by 6 bases and J by 2 bases. The CDR3 consists of 15 residues. The V gene's germline CDR1 is LNHDA and CDR2 SQIVND (reference sequence). CDR3 sequence: CASRDRGGHNYGYTF. The CDR3 DNA follows: TGTGCCAGTAGGGACAGGGGGGGCCACAACTATGGCTACACCTTC. Full variable domain (missing parts from reference TRBV19 and TRBJ1-2): DGGITQSPKYLFRKEGQNVTLSCEQNLNHDAMYWYRQDPGQGLRLIYYSQIVNDFQKGDIAEGYSVSREKKESFPLTVTSAQKNPTAFYLCASRDRGGHNYGYTFGSGTRLTVV.

V is TRBV7-2 and J is TRBJ2-7; 9 positions match TRBD2. From germline, CDR1 is SGHTA and CDR2 FQGNSA. The ends lost 5 bases at V and 6 bases at J; junction bases unmatched: 8. There are 14 residues in the CDR3. In DNA form, the CDR3 reads TGTGCCAGCAGCCCCCAGCTAGCGGGGAGCGAGCAGTACTTC. Translating gives CASSPQLAGSEQYF.

The rearrangement uses TRBV5-8 and TRBJ2-7; 7 bases match TRBD1. The CDR3 has 15 residues. After removal of 4 bases from V and 3 bases from J, the junction contained 10 bases not matched to a gene. CDR1 is SGHTS and CDR2 is YDEGEE in the germline V gene. The CDR3 protein is CASSPRGGQLYEQYF. The CDR3, as DNA: TGTGCCAGCAGCCCTAGAGGGGGCCAACTCTACGAGCAGTACTTC.

This clone has more than one count but fewer than ten. This chain connects TRBV7-2 to TRBJ2-1; the match to TRBD2 covers 9 bases. The CDR3 runs to 15 residues. V dropped 4 bases and J dropped 7; count of bases not matched to a gene: 8. CDR1 is SGHTA, CDR2 FQGNSA, per germline. The DNA of the CDR3 is TGTGCCAGCAGCTGGAGTAGCGGGGGTGGGAATGAGCAGTTCTTC. Translated, it gives CASSWSSGGGNEQFF.

The chain has TRBV13 and TRBJ2-1; 9 positions agree with TRBD2. The CDR3 is 14 amino acids. V dropped 4 bases and J dropped 12; count of bases not matched to a gene: 10. From germline, CDR1 is PRHDT and CDR2 FYEKMQ (reference sequence). CDR3 in DNA: TGTGCCAGCAGCTCCTCTCGCGGGGGGGCCGGGCAGTTCTTC. This codes for CASSSSRGGAGQFF.

The CDR3, as DNA: TGCAGCGTTGCATCTGTAGCGGGGATTGGTAATGAGCAGTTCTTC. This encodes CSVASVAGIGNEQFF. The chain employs TRBV29-1 and TRBJ2-1; 8 bases line up with TRBD2. J gave up 7 bases and V 4 bases, and 12 bases lay outside the gene matches. The CDR3 is 15 amino acids. The V gene's germline CDR1 is SQVTM and CDR2 ANQGSEA.

This chain links TRBV5-1 with TRBJ2-1, with a weak D call TRBD2 (6 bases). The V end was cut by 2 bases, the J end by 2 bases, with 17 bases between. The length of the CDR3 is 17 residues. CDR1 and CDR2 from the germline V gene are SGHRS and YFSETQ. The CDR3 here is CASSFLGDSRAYNEQFF. For the CDR3, the DNA is TGCGCCAGCAGCTTCCTTGGGGACTCCCGGGCCTACAATGAGCAGTTCTTC.

The rearrangement links TRBV18 to TRBJ2-1; 12 bases align to TRBD2. The CDR3 runs 17 residues. V was pared by 5 bases and J by 4 bases, with 9 bases of the junction left unmatched. Per the germline V gene, CDR1 is KGHSH and CDR2 is LQKENI. The CDR3 DNA reads as TGTGCCAGCTCAACTCAGCAACTAGCGGGAGGTTACAATGAGCAGTTCTTC. Protein sequence: CASSTQQLAGGYNEQFF.

The rearrangement uses TRBV7-9 and TRBJ2-1; 11 bases agree with TRBD2. The CDR3 has 16 residues. V shed 1 base, J shed 10 bases, and the junction held 9 bases outside the gene matches. CDR1 is SEHNR and CDR2 is FQNEAQ in the germline V gene (reference sequence). The CDR3 DNA reads as TGTGCCAGCAGCTTAGTAGGGGCTAGCGGGAGGAAGGAGCAGTTCTTC. Translating gives CASSLVGASGRKEQFF.

The V call is TRBV7-2, the J call TRBJ2-6; no clear D gene. The CDR3 is 16 residues long. The germline gives CDR1 SGHTA, CDR2 FQGNSA. The V end was cut by 2 bases, the J end by 0 bases, with 8 bases between. This chain's CDR3 is CASSLWPSSGANVLTF. The CDR3 bases are TGTGCCAGCAGCTTATGGCCCAGCTCTGGGGCCAACGTCCTGACTTTC.

V is TRBV7-2 and J is TRBJ2-7, with 7 bases matching TRBD2. V trimming: 4 bases; J trimming: 0 bases; junction bases outside the gene matches: 6. CDR3 length: 15 amino acids. Germline values: CDR1 SGHTA, CDR2 FQGNSA. The CDR3 DNA follows: TGTGCCAGCAGCTGGGAACTAGCGAGCTCCTACGAGCAGTACTTC. Encoded protein: CASSWELASSYEQYF. Full variable domain (missing parts from reference TRBV7-2 and TRBJ2-7): GAGVSQSPSNKVTEKGKDVELRCDPISGHTALYWYRQSLGQGLEFLIYFQGNSAPDKSGLPSDRFSAERTGGSVSTLTIQRTQQEDSAVYLCASSWELASSYEQYFGPGTRLTVT.

The chain links TRBV5-1 to TRBJ2-2; D remains unclear. Looked up from germline, CDR1 is SGHRS and CDR2 is YFSETQ. Trimming took 1 base from V and 6 from J, leaving 7 bases between them. The CDR3 has 13 residues. In nucleotides, the CDR3 is TGCGCCAGCAGCTTGAATGTCGCCGGGGAGCTGTTTTTT. It specifies CASSLNVAGELFF.

The chain couples TRBV2 to TRBJ2-2; weak D call: TRBD1 (5 bases). Germline V gene data show CDR1 as SNHLY and CDR2 as FYNNEI. The CDR3 contains 15 residues. V lost 4 bases, J lost 5 bases, and 14 bases lay in between. The CDR3 DNA follows: TGTGCCAGCAGTGTCACAGTAGGGGCGACCGGGGAGCTGTTTTTT. Its translation is CASSVTVGATGELFF. The variable domain in full, with the rest retrieved from reference TRBV2 and TRBJ2-2, is EPEVTQTPSHQVTQMGQEVILRCVPISNHLYFYWYRQILGQKVEFLVSFYNNEISEKSEIFDDQFSVERPDGSNFTLKIRSTKLEDSAMYFCASSVTVGATGELFFGEGSRLTVL.

This clone was seen once. The chain employs TRBV7-3 and TRBJ2-1; D is possibly TRBD1 (6 bases). Deletions cut 4 bases from V and 9 bases from J, with 13 bases between. In germline, CDR1 is SGHTA, CDR2 FQGTGA. This CDR3 comprises 13 residues. The CDR3 here is CASSSTGRSEQFF. CDR3 bases: TGTGCCAGCAGCTCGACAGGCCGGAGTGAGCAGTTCTTC.

The rearrangement uses TRBV5-1 and TRBJ2-2, with D maybe TRBD2 (7 bases). This CDR3 has 15 amino acids. Germline V CDR1 and CDR2: SGHRS, YFSETQ. With 4 bases removed from V and 6 bases from J, the gap between germline ends came to 16 bases. CDR3 amino acids: CASSDSGGGAGELFF. CDR3 nucleotide sequence: TGCGCCAGCAGCGATAGCGGAGGGGGGGCCGGGGAGCTGTTTTTT.

V usage is TRBV5-1 and J usage is TRBJ2-5, with a tentative D call TRBD1 (6 bases). Trimming stripped 1 base from V and 9 bases from J, with 19 bases between. There are 15 residues in the CDR3. Germline CDR1 SGHRS, CDR2 YFSETQ. CDR3 in DNA: TGCGCCAGCAGCTTGAATCAGGGGCCCATGGGGTCCCAGTACTTC. The encoded protein is CASSLNQGPMGSQYF.

This clone was recorded only once. V is TRBV27 and J is TRBJ1-6; D might be TRBD1 (5 bases). CDR3 length equals 18 residues. V was clipped by 0 bases and J by 9 bases, with 21 bases between them. Germline V lookup: CDR1 MNHEY, CDR2 SMNVEV (reference sequence). The CDR3: CASSLSPRWQGGFSPLHF. Written as DNA, the CDR3 is TGTGCCAGCAGTTTATCCCCAAGGTGGCAGGGAGGGTTTTCACCCCTCCACTTT.

The chain carries TRBV4-1 and TRBJ2-2; no definite D call. Trimming stripped 3 bases from V and 5 bases from J, with 13 bases between. Germline CDR1 and CDR2: MGHRA and YSYEKL. CDR3 length: 15 residues. CDR3 loop: CASSHRYQATGELFF. As DNA, the CDR3 is TGCGCCAGCAGCCACCGGTATCAGGCAACCGGGGAGCTGTTTTTT.